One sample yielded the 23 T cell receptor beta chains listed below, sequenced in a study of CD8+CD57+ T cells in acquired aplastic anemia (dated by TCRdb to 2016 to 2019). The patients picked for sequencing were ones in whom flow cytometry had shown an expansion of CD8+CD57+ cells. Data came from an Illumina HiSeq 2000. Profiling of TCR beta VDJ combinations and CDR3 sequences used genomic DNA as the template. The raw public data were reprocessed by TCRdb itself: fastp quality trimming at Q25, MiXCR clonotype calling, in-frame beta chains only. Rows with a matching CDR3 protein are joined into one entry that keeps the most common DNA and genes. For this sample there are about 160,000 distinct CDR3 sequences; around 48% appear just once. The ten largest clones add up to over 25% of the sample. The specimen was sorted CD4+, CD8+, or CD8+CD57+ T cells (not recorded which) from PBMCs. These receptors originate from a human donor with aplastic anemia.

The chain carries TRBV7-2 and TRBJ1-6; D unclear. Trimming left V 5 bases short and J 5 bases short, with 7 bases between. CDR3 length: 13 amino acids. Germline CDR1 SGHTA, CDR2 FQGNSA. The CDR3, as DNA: TGTGCCAGCAGCGCAGGCGATAATTCACCCCTCCACTTT. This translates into CASSAGDNSPLHF.

In DNA form, the CDR3 reads TGCGCCAGCAGTGGGGGGGGGCATTCACCCCTCCACTTT. Its translation: CASSGGGHSPLHF. The V gene is TRBV10-1, the J gene TRBJ1-6, with D perhaps matching TRBD1 (6 bases). CDR1 is WNHNN, CDR2 SYGVQD, per germline (reference sequence). The CDR3 consists of 13 residues. V was pared by 4 bases and J by 8 bases, with 9 bases between.

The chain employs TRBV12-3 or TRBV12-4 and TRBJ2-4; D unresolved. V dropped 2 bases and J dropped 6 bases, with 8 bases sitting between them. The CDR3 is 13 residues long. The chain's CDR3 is CASSLSPRNIQYF. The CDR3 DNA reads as TGTGCCAGCAGTTTAAGTCCGAGAAACATTCAGTACTTC.

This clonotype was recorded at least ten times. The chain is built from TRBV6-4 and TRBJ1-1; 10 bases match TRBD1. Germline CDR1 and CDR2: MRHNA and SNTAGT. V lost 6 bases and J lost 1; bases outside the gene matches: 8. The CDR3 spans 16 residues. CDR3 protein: CASRPGQGFPNTEAFF. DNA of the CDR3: TGTGCCAGCAGGCCGGGACAGGGGTTTCCGAACACTGAAGCTTTCTTT.

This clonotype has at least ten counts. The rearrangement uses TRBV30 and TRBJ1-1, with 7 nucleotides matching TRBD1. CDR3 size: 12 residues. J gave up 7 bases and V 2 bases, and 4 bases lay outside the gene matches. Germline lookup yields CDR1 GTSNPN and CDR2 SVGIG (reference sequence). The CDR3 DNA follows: TGTGCCTGGAGTCCAGGGGACAGTGAAGCTTTCTTT. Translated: CAWSPGDSEAFF. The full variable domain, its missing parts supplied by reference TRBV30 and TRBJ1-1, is SQTIHQWPATLVQPVGSPLSLECTVEGTSNPNLYWYRQAAGRGLQLLFYSVGIGQISSEVPQNLSASRPQDRQFILSSKKLLLSDSGFYLCAWSPGDSEAFFGQGTRLTVV.

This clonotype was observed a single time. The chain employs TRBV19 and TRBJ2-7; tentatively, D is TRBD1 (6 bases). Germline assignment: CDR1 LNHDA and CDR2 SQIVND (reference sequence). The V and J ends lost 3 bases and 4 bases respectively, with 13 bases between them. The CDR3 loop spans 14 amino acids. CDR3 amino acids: CASSIGTLQYEQYF. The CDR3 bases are TGTGCCAGTAGTATTGGGACACTCCAATACGAGCAGTACTTC.

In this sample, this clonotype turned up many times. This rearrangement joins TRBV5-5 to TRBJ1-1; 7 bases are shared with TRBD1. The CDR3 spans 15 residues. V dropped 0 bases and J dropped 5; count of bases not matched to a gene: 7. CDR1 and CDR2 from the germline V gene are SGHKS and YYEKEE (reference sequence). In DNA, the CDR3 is TGTGCCAGCAGCTTGGCTTACCTCAGGGGGACTGAAGCTTTCTTT. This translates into CASSLAYLRGTEAFF.

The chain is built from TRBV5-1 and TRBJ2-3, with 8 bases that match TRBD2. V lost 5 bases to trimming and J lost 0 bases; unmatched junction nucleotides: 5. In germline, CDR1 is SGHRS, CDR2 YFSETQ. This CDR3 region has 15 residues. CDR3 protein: CASRDTSGSTDTQYF. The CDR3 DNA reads TGCGCCAGCAGAGATACTAGCGGAAGCACAGATACGCAGTATTTT.

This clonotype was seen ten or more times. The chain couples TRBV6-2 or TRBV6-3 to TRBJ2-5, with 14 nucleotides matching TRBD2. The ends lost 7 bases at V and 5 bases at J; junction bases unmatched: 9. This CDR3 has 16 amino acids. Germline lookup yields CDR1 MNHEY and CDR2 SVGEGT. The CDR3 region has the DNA TGTGCCAGCACCCTATGGGGACTAGCGGGAGTCGAGACCCAGTACTTC. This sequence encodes CASTLWGLAGVETQYF.

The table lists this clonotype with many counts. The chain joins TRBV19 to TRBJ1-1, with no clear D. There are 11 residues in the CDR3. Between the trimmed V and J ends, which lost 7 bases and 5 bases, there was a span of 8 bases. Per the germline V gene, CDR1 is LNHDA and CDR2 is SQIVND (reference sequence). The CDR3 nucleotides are TGTGCCAGTAAATACTTAACTGAAGCTTTCTTT. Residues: CASKYLTEAFF.

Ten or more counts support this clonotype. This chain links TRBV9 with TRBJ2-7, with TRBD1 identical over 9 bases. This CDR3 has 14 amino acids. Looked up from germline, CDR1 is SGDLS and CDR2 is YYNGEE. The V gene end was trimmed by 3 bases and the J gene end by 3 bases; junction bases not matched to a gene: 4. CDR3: CASSGTGARYEQYF. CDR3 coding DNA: TGTGCCAGCAGCGGGACAGGGGCTCGCTACGAGCAGTACTTC.

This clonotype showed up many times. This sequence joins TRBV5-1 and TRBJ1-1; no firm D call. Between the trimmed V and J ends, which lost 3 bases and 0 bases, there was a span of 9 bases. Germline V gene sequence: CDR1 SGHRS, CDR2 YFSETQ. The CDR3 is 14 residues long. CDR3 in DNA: TGCGCCAGCAGCTCGGAGACTTTGAACACTGAAGCTTTCTTT. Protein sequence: CASSSETLNTEAFF.

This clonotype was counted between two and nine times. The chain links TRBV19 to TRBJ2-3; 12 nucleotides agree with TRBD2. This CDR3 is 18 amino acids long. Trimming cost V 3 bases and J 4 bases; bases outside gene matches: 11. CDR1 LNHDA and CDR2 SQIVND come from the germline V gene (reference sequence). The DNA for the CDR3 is TGTGCCAGTAGTATCCCTAGACTAGCGGGAGTTCTGGCAGATACGCAGTATTTT. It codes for CASSIPRLAGVLADTQYF. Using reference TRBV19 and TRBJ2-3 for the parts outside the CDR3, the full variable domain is DGGITQSPKYLFRKEGQNVTLSCEQNLNHDAMYWYRQDPGQGLRLIYYSQIVNDFQKGDIAEGYSVSREKKESFPLTVTSAQKNPTAFYLCASSIPRLAGVLADTQYFGPGTRLTVL.

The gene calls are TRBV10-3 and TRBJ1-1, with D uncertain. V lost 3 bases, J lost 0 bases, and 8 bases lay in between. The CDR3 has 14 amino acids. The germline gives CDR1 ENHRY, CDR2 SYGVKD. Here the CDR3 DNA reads TGTGCCATCAGTGACAACTCCCTGAACACTGAAGCTTTCTTT. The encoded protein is CAISDNSLNTEAFF.

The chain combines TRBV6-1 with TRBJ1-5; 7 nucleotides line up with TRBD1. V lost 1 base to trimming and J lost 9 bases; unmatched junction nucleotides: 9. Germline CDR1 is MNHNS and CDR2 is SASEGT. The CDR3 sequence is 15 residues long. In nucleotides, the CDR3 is TGTGCCAGCAGTGAAGGAAGACAGGGAAGAGGGCCCCAGCATTTT. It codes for CASSEGRQGRGPQHF.

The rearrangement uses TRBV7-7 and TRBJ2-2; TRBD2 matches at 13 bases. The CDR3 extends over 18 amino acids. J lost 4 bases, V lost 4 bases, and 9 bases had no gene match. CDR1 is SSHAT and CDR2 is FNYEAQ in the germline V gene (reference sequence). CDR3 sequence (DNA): TGTGCCAGCAGCTCTGAGACTAGCGGGGGGCGGTTCACCGGGGAGCTGTTTTTT. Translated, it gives CASSSETSGGRFTGELFF.

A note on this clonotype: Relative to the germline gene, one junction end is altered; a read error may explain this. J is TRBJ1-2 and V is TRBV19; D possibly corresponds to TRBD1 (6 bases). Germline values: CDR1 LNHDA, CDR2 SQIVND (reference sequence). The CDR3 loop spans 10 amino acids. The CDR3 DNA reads TGCGCCAGTGGACGGGGGGGCCACACCTTC. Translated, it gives CASGRGGHTF.

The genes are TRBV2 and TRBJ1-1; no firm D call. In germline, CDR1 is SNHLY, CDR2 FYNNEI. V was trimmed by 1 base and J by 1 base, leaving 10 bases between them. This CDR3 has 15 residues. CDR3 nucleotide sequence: TGTGCCAGCAGTGAAGAACGGCCTACGAACACTGAAGCTTTCTTT. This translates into CASSEERPTNTEAFF.

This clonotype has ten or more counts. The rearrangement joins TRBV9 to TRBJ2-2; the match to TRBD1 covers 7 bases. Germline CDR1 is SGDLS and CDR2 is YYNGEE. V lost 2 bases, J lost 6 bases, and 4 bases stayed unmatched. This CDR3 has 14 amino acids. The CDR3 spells CASSVGTGAGELFF. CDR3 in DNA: TGTGCCAGCAGCGTGGGAACAGGGGCCGGGGAGCTGTTTTTT.

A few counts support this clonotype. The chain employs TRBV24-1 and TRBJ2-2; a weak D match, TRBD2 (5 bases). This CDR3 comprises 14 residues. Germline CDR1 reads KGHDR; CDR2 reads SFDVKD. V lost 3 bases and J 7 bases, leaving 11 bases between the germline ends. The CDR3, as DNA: TGTGCCACCAGTGATCAAACTAGGAACGGGGAGCTGTTTTTT. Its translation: CATSDQTRNGELFF.

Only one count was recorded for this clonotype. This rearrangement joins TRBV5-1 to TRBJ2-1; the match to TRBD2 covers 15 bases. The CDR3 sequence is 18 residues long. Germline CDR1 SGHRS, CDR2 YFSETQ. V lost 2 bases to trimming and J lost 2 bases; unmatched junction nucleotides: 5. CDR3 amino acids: CASSFWGTSGRTYNEQFF. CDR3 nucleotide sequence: TGCGCCAGCAGCTTTTGGGGGACTAGCGGGAGGACCTACAATGAGCAGTTCTTC.

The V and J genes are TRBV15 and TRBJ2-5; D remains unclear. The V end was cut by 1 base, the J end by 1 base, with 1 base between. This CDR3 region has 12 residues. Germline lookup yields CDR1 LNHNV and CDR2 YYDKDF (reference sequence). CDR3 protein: CATSRGQETQYF. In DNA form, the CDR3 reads TGTGCCACCAGCAGAGGCCAAGAGACCCAGTACTTC.

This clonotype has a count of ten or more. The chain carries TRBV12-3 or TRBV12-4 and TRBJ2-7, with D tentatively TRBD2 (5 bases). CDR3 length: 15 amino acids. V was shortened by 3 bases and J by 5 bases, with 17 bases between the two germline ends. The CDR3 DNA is TGTGCCAGCAGTTTTATTCGGGAAGGGATCGACGAGCAGTACTTC. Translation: CASSFIREGIDEQYF.